Sample share makes the clone carrying this T cell receptor (beta chain) medium-sized. The antigen remains undetermined. The V end was cut by 0 bases, the J end by 2 bases, with 10 bases between. The CDR3 is 14 amino acids. Germline-derived CDR1 and CDR2 are SQVTM and ANQGSEA. The data were obtained in a study of naive and memory T cell subsets. The library had UMIs added by 3' ligation of an oligonucleotide to TCR cDNA. RNA was extracted from 2.5 to 3 ml of whole blood of healthy adults. Input was about 1 to 1,100 ng of DNase-treated total RNA without cell sorting. Study results and caveats: TCR transcript changes with activation or differentiation may affect this RNA method.

Ligated cDNA underwent four rounds of PCR with nested alpha and beta constant region primers and SP2. Blood and skin TCR RNA was reverse transcribed with alpha and beta constant primers. TCRdb recomputed calls from the 5' RACE reads with MiXCR, one row per CDR3 protein. The sample shows roughly 30,000 distinct CDR3 sequences, around 17% of them seen only once. The rearrangement joins TRBV29-1 to TRBJ1-1; D is undetermined. This sequence was found in a female donor in good health. CDR3 residues: CSVEDSGANTEAFF. In DNA, the CDR3 is TGCAGCGTTGAAGATTCGGGCGCCAACACTGAAGCTTTCTTT.